This TCR beta chain was retrieved from a study of T-cell reconstitution after alpha-beta-depleted transplantation in children. The CDR3 has 15 amino acids. Germline V gene sequence: CDR1 SGHRS, CDR2 YFSETQ. The V gene lost 4 bases and the J gene lost 0 bases, with 13 bases spanning the gap. Unique molecular identifiers were used in preparing the TCRbeta library. In TCRdb, the PCR reads were re-called with MiXCR into one record per CDR3 protein. The data hold about 230,000 distinct CDR3 sequences, with roughly a tenth observed a single time. The specimen comprised PBMCs from the stem cell graft donor, sampled from the stem cell graft. The rearrangement uses TRBV5-1 and TRBJ1-2; no definite D call. The sequence was collected from a human donor who donated a stem cell graft to a child with acute lymphoblastic leukemia. CDR3 residues: CASSRAIEANYGYTF. In DNA, the CDR3 is TGCGCCAGCAGCCGCGCTATCGAAGCTAACTATGGCTACACCTTC.